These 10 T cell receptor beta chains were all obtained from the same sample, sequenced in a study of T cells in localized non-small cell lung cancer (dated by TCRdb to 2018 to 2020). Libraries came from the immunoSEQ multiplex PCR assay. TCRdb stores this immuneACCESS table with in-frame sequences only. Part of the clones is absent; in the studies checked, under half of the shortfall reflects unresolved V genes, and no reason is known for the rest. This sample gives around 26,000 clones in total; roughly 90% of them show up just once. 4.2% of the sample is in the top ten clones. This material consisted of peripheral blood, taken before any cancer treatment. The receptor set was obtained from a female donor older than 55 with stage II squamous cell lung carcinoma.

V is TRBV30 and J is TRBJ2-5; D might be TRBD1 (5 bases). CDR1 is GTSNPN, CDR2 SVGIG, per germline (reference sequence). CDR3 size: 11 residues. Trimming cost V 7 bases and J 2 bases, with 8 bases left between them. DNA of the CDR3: TGTGCCTCCAGACAGCAAGAGACCCAGTACTTC. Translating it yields CASRQQETQYF.

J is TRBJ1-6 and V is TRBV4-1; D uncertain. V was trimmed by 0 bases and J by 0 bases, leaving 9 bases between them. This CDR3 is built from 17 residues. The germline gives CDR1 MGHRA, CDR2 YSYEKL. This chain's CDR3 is CASSQDLKSSYNSPLHF. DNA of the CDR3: TGCGCCAGCAGCCAAGACTTAAAGAGCTCCTATAATTCACCCCTCCACTTT.

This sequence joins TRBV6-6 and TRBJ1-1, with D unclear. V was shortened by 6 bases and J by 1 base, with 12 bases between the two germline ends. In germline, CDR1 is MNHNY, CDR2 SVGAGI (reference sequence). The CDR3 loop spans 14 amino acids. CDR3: CASRPPHKNTEAFF. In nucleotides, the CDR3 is TGTGCCAGCAGACCCCCGCACAAGAACACTGAAGCTTTCTTT.

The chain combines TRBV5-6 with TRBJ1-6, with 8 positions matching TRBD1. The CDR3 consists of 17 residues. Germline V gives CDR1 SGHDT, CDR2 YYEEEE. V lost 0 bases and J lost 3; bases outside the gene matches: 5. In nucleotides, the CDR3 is TGTGCCAGCAGCTTGGTACAGGGGGGATACTATAATTCACCCCTCCACTTT. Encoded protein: CASSLVQGGYYNSPLHF.

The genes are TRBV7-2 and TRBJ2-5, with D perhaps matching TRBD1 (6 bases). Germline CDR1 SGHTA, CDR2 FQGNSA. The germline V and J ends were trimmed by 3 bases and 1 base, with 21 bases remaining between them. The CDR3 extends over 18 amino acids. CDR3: CASSFFGGRRRLQETQYF. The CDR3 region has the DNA TGTGCCAGCAGCTTCTTTGGGGGCAGGCGCCGACTCCAAGAGACCCAGTACTTC.

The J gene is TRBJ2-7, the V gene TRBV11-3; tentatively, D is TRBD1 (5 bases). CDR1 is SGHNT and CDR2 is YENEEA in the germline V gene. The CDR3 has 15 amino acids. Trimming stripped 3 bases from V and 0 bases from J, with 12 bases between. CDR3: CASSFYAGSSYEQYF. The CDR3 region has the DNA TGTGCCAGCAGCTTTTATGCAGGGTCCTCCTACGAGCAGTACTTC.

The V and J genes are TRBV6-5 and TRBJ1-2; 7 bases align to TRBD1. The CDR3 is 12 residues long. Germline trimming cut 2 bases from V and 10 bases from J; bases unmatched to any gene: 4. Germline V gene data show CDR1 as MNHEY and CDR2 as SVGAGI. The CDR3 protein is CASSYGQEAYTF. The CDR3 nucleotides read TGTGCCAGCAGTTACGGACAGGAGGCCTACACCTTC.

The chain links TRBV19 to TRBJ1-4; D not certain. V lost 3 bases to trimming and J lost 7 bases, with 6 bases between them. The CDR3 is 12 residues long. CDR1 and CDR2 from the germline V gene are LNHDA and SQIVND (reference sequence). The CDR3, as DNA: TGTGCCAGTAGTATCCACGGTGAAAAACTGTTTTTT. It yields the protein CASSIHGEKLFF.

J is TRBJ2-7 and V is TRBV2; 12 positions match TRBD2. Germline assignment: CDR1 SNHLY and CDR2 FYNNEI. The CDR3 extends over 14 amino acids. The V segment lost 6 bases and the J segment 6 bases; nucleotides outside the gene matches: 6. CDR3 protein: CASRLGLAGSEQYF. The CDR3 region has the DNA TGTGCCAGCAGATTGGGACTAGCGGGTTCCGAGCAGTACTTC.

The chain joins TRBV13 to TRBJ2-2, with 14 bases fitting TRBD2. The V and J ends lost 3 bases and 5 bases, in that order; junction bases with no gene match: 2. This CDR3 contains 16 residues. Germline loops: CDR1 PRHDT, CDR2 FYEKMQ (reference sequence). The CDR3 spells CASSFGLAGGTGELFF. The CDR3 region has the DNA TGTGCCAGCAGCTTCGGACTAGCGGGGGGAACCGGGGAGCTGTTTTTT.